This TCR beta chain was obtained from a study of resident and recirculating memory T cells in vitiligo. Study details: Genomic DNA was extracted from whole homogenized samples, with no cell sorting. Notes on the study in general: No unique dominant TCR clone was found in vitiligo lesions. TCR sequences were not conserved across biopsy sites or patients.

The CDR3 is 17 amino acids. Germline CDR1 ENHRY, CDR2 SYGVKD. Trimming left V 0 bases short and J 6 bases short, with 15 bases between. On this clone: The antigen remains unidentified.

The method was immunoSEQ multiplex PCR; TCRdb's version includes in-frame clones alone and lacks a portion of them. The sample consists of 40,000 to 50,000 clones, over 90% of them appearing once. No change in lesions over the prior 6 months defined stable disease. The chain recombines TRBV10-3 with TRBJ1-6; possible D gene TRBD1, 5 bases. Sequences were obtained from blood. This sequence originates from a male donor with vitiligo. The DNA for the CDR3 is TGTGCCATCAGTGAGTCGAATGGGGCTGTAGGTAATTCACCCCTCCACTTT. As protein: CAISESNGAVGNSPLHF.